Listed below are T cell receptor beta chains from one sample, sequenced in a study of cytomegalovirus exposure and HLA in healthy donors. The assay was immunoSEQ multiplex PCR, and TCRdb's table has in-frame clones only and misses some. Of just over 95,000 clones listed, about 81% are singletons. The sequencing sample was made of PBMCs. The receptors were gathered from a woman aged 40 to 50 in good health and CMV-seropositive. CDR3s include the opening cysteine and the closing phenylalanine or tryptophan.

TRBV27	CASSLRENAGGWQETQYF
TRBV7-9	CASGPGQANTGELFF
TRBV18	CASSPLQGMGDTEAFF
TRBV21-1	CASSKGGGPDQPQHF
TRBV7-8	CASSLSGSSYEQYF
TRBV6-1	CASSEVGYEQYF
TRBV5-4	CASSPSGYTDTQYF
TRBV5-6	CASSPLAGEGETQYF
TRBV15	CATSSRDNVALAQHF
TRBV6-1	CASSQLGQVNTEAFF
TRBV28	CASNTGVVEKLFF
TRBV25-1	CASSAPGQYNEQFF
TRBV4-1	CASSQVRTSGRRVYEQYF
TRBV7-9	CASSLAQVVNGYTF
TRBV4-2	CASSQEGLAVANTGELFF
TRBV6-1	CASRAGTYSNQPQHF
TRBV9	CASSVEGGPSYEQYF
TRBV28	CASASGSSYGYTF
TRBV27	CASGPLGGTDTQYF
TRBV7-3	CASSGLHQETQYF
TRBV7-9	CASINSLMNTEAFF
TRBV18	CASSPPGTDEKLFF
TRBV19	CASSIGQVNEQFF
TRBV15	CATSNLRVDEQYF
TRBV7-2	CASSSGQGNTIYF
TRBV27	CASAGGQGAYEQYF
TRBV5-6	CASSLVLAGGDTQYF
TRBV28	CASSEQGLEAFF
TRBV6-5	CASSHSLAGEGETQYF
TRBV28	CASSPASLVGTQYF
TRBV11-3	CASSPMDRYEQYF
TRBV6-1	CASSEVGWGGTPGNEQFF
TRBV9	CASSAQDSTTDTQYF
TRBV28	CASRRGVGAENYGYTF
TRBV5-8	CASSPDSYGYTF
TRBV28	CASSLPGGSGDEQFF
TRBV5-4	CASSFPGQGASTEAFF
TRBV14	CASSQVWPALIQETQYF
TRBV9	CASSTADTSSYNEQFF
TRBV7-9	CASSWGVAGNTDTQYF